This T cell receptor (beta chain) comes out of a study of blood T cell repertoires in COVID-19. Study information: Sites in the United States, Italy and Spain provided acute and convalescent COVID-19 samples.

The CDR3 has 15 residues. Germline V gene sequence: CDR1 MGHRA, CDR2 YSYEKL. Trimming removed 1 base from V and 3 bases from J; junction bases left unmatched: 4. In the source study's methods: Cell counts per sample came from amplifying reference gene primers. The data were produced by immunoSEQ multiplex PCR, yet TCRdb's version contains in-frame clones alone and is incomplete. That table is the source of V, J and clone size, and D and trimming were worked out from the DNA. The sample includes about 300,000 clones, about four fifths of them seen just once. This clone has more than one count but fewer than ten.

The chain uses TRBV4-1 and TRBJ1-2; 8 bases agree with TRBD1. The source of this sequence is a woman aged 50 to 65 who had recovered from COVID-19. Sequences were obtained from peripheral blood. CDR3 sequence reads: CASSQGPGGDYGYTF. The CDR3 DNA reads TGCGCCAGCAGCCAAGGCCCAGGGGGCGACTATGGCTACACCTTC.